The present TCR beta chain was sequenced within a study of blood T cell repertoires in COVID-19. Overall study: Samples of COVID-19 (acute and convalescent) were obtained from the United States, Italy and Spain.

The repertoire was sequenced with immunoSEQ multiplex PCR; TCRdb's copy has only in-frame clones and lacks some. This sample has about 190,000 clones; 80% to 90% occur once, and the top ten carry approximately 5.1%. This CDR3 region has 16 residues. Germline assignment: CDR1 LNHDA and CDR2 SQIVND (reference sequence). Trimming took 3 bases from V and 6 from J; bases not matched to a gene: 9. This clone turned up a few times. The material sequenced was peripheral blood. This chain links TRBV19 with TRBJ1-2; TRBD1 matches at 11 bases. This receptor was obtained from a woman aged 70-85 years with active or convalescent COVID-19. The CDR3 DNA reads TGTGCCAGTAGTATCAAGGTGGACAGGGGGCGCGATGGCTACACCTTC. Encoded protein: CASSIKVDRGRDGYTF.